The rows below give T cell receptor beta chains drawn from one sample of a study of cytomegalovirus exposure and HLA in healthy donors. Here immunoSEQ multiplex PCR was the method, and the copy in TCRdb shows in-frame clones only, minus some. The table has 200,000 or so clones, roughly 80% seen once. The sample was PBMCs. The source is a man aged 30-40 years in good health and CMV-seronegative. Both conserved end residues are part of each CDR3. The order of the fields is clone size, D gene, V gene, J gene, CDR3 protein, CDR3 DNA. A D gene is named only where the DNA matches it firmly. Where a row states a size, it is once, few, many or the class of an expanded clone; other rows omit it.

NA	NA	TRBV7-9	TRBJ2-1	CASKGVRNEQFF	TGTGCCAGCAAAGGGGTCCGCAATGAGCAGTTCTTC
NA	NA	TRBV6-5	TRBJ1-4	CASSYVGSAEKLFF	TGTGCCAGCAGTTACGTTGGGAGTGCGGAAAAACTGTTTTTT
NA	NA	TRBV4-3	TRBJ2-3	CASSQDTKITDTQYF	TGCGCCAGCAGCCAAGATACTAAGATCACAGATACGCAGTATTTT
NA	TRBD2	TRBV2	TRBJ2-3	CASSSGVTDTQYF	TGTGCCAGTTCTAGCGGTGTCACAGATACGCAGTATTTT
NA	NA	TRBV28	TRBJ2-7	CASSFFSAYEQYF	TGTGCCAGCAGTTTTTTCAGCGCCTACGAGCAGTACTTC
NA	TRBD1	TRBV6-1	TRBJ2-7	CASSGQGWGREQYF	TGTGCCAGCAGCGGACAGGGGTGGGGGCGTGAGCAGTACTTC
NA	NA	TRBV7-2	TRBJ2-7	CASSYTLYEQYF	TGTGCCAGCAGCTACACGTTATACGAGCAGTACTTC
once	NA	TRBV12-5	TRBJ1-5	CASGRISSVFRQPQHF	TGTGCTAGTGGCCGCATATCTTCGGTTTTTCGACAGCCCCAGCATTTT
NA	NA	TRBV2	TRBJ2-7	CASSEDGRGYEQYF	TGTGCCAGCAGTGAAGACGGGCGAGGGTACGAGCAGTACTTC
NA	TRBD1	TRBV29-1	TRBJ1-4	CSVGGQGGEKLFF	TGCAGCGTTGGAGGACAGGGGGGGGAAAAACTGTTTTTT
NA	NA	TRBV19	TRBJ1-6	CAGRGQVLDNSPLHF	TGTGCCGGTAGAGGTCAGGTTCTTGATAATTCACCCCTCCACTTT
NA	NA	TRBV5-1	TRBJ2-7	CASSLPRLSDEQYF	TGCGCCAGCAGCTTGCCCCGTCTCTCGGACGAGCAGTACTTC
few	NA	TRBV4-1	TRBJ1-2	CASSQDSQTGVYGYTF	TGCGCCAGCAGCCAAGATTCCCAGACAGGAGTCTATGGCTACACCTTC
NA	TRBD1	TRBV10-2	TRBJ1-4	CASKEIGTGGEKLFF	TGCGCCAGCAAGGAAATTGGGACAGGGGGTGAAAAACTGTTTTTT
NA	NA	TRBV4-2	TRBJ2-1	CASSRQGSGVSSYNEQFF	TGTGCCAGCAGCCGCCAAGGGTCGGGGGTTAGCTCCTACAATGAGCAGTTCTTC
NA	NA	TRBV9	TRBJ2-4	CASSVGLLEGGKNIQYF	TGTGCCAGCAGCGTAGGGCTTCTAGAGGGGGGGAAAAACATTCAGTACTTC
NA	NA	TRBV29-1	TRBJ1-2	CSVDRGGIRHGYTF	TGCAGCGTTGACCGGGGAGGAATTAGGCACGGCTACACCTTC
NA	TRBD2	TRBV10-1	TRBJ2-1	CASSLLAGGPNNEQFF	TGCGCCAGCAGTTTACTAGCGGGGGGCCCTAACAATGAGCAGTTCTTC
NA	NA	TRBV15	TRBJ1-1	CATSNSGLNTEAFF	TGTGCCACCAGCAATTCTGGCCTGAACACTGAAGCTTTCTTT
NA	NA	TRBV7-3	TRBJ1-6	CASSLAARGGSPLHF	TGTGCCAGCAGCTTAGCCGCGAGGGGAGGATCACCCCTCCACTTT
once	TRBD1	TRBV7-2	TRBJ2-2	CASSPARGLPGELFF	TGTGCCAGCAGCCCGGCCAGGGGGCTGCCCGGGGAGCTGTTTTTT
NA	NA	TRBV7-2	TRBJ1-5	CASSSSNGRNQPQHF	TGTGCCAGCAGCTCATCTAACGGGAGGAATCAGCCCCAGCATTTT
NA	NA	TRBV2	TRBJ1-2	CASSDDPPGVNGYTF	TGTGCCAGCAGTGATGACCCCCCAGGGGTCAATGGCTACACCTTC
few	TRBD1	TRBV28	TRBJ2-7	CASRDRDRATDEQYF	TGTGCCAGCAGGGACCGGGACAGGGCTACGGACGAGCAGTACTTC
NA	NA	TRBV6-1	TRBJ1-5	CASSALLGANQPQHF	TGTGCCAGCAGTGCTCTATTGGGGGCTAATCAGCCCCAGCATTTT
NA	TRBD1	TRBV4-1	TRBJ2-2	CASSQDRQGAGELFF	TGCGCCAGCAGCCAAGATCGTCAGGGGGCCGGGGAGCTGTTTTTT
NA	NA	TRBV11-1	TRBJ2-7	CASSLIWGSASYEQYF	TGTGCCAGCAGCTTAATATGGGGCTCGGCGTCCTACGAGCAGTACTTC
few	NA	TRBV2	TRBJ1-4	CASVRRATNEKLFF	TGTGCCAGCGTCCGCAGGGCAACTAATGAAAAACTGTTTTTT
NA	TRBD1	TRBV9	TRBJ1-2	CASSVAGTANYGYTF	TGTGCCAGCAGCGTAGCTGGGACAGCTAACTATGGCTACACCTTC
once	TRBD2	TRBV4-2	TRBJ2-3	CASSQDTLAGGTDTQYF	TGTGCCAGCAGCCAAGATACGCTAGCGGGGGGCACAGATACGCAGTATTTT
NA	TRBD2	TRBV9	TRBJ2-5	CASSVGSGTSRETQYF	TGTGCCAGCAGCGTAGGAAGCGGGACTAGCAGGGAGACCCAGTACTTC
NA	TRBD1	TRBV7-9	TRBJ2-5	CASRGTVQETQYF	TGTGCCAGCAGGGGGACAGTCCAAGAGACCCAGTACTTC
NA	NA	TRBV15	TRBJ1-5	CATSRDSRSNQPQHF	TGTGCCACCAGCAGAGATTCCCGGAGCAATCAGCCCCAGCATTTT